These T cell receptor beta chains were read from a single sample in a study of graft-versus-host responses after intestinal transplantation. TCRdb keeps only in-frame clones here, not all; method: immunoSEQ multiplex PCR. Of approximately 86,000 clones in the sample, about nine tenths are singletons; the top ten hold approximately 0.096%. Which antigens these TCRs recognize remains unknown. Sequenced here: unstimulated CD4+ T cells sorted from spleen or lymph node cells, sampled before intestinal transplant. These receptors were obtained from a human donor who received an intestinal transplant. The CDR3 runs from the conserved cysteine through the conserved F or W. A D gene is named only where the DNA matches it firmly. The size of a clone is reported for some rows only, either as once, few or many, or as a class for expanded clones.

>TRBJ2-3|TRBD1|TRBV7-2|-
TGTGCCGAGGGGGCAGCCCCCACAGATACGCAGTATTTT
CAEGAAPTDTQYF
>TRBJ2-7|TRBD2|TRBV4-3|-
TGCGCCAGCAGCCAACGGACTAGCGGGGGCTCCTACGAGCAGTACTTC
CASSQRTSGGSYEQYF
>TRBJ2-7|TRBD2|TRBV29-1|-
TGCAGCGTTGCGTCTCGGCCTAGCGGAACCTACGAGCAGTACTTC
CSVASRPSGTYEQYF
>TRBJ2-3|-|TRBV5-1|-
TGCGCCAGCAGCTTGGTGCGGGCCAAAGAGGATACGCAGTATTTT
CASSLVRAKEDTQYF
>TRBJ2-6|TRBD2|TRBV7-9|-
TGTGCCAGCAGCTCACCTAGCGGGGGGGCCAACGTCCTGACTTTC
CASSSPSGGANVLTF
>TRBJ2-7|-|TRBV19|-
TGTGCCAGTAGTATTGGGGGGTCGCGGCAGTACTTC
CASSIGGSRQYF
>TRBJ2-1|-|TRBV19|-
TGTGCCAGTAGCCCAGGTCCCTCTGACTACAATGAGCAGTTCTTC
CASSPGPSDYNEQFF
>TRBJ1-5|-|TRBV5-8|-
TGTGCCAGCAGCTTGGGTGGGGCCTCCTATCAGCCCCAGCATTTT
CASSLGGASYQPQHF
>TRBJ1-3|-|TRBV5-1|-
TGCGCCAGCAGCTCGGGGGGGCCGGGAAACACCATATATTTT
CASSSGGPGNTIYF
>TRBJ1-5|-|TRBV6-5|-
TGTGCCAGCAGCCCGGACAGAAATCAGCCCCAGCATTTT
CASSPDRNQPQHF
>TRBJ1-5|TRBD1|TRBV2|-
TGTGCCAGCAAAGTGGGGACAGGGAATCAGCCCCAGCATTTT
CASKVGTGNQPQHF
>TRBJ1-1|-|TRBV5-1|once
TGCGCCAGCAGCTCGGAGCCGATGAACACTGAAGCTTTCTTT
CASSSEPMNTEAFF
>TRBJ2-1|TRBD2|TRBV30|-
TGTGCCTACTCGGGGGGGGGACCCTACAATGAGCAGTTCTTC
CAYSGGGPYNEQFF
>TRBJ1-1|-|TRBV7-2|-
TGTGCCAGCAGCGACCCTTTCGCCCTAGGGGACACTGAAGCTTTCTTT
CASSDPFALGDTEAFF
>TRBJ2-2|TRBD1|TRBV30|-
TGTGCCTGGAGCGCGGACAGGGGCTTTTTGTTTTTT
CAWSADRGFLFF
>TRBJ2-7|TRBD1|TRBV4-3|-
TGCGCCAGCAGCCAAGAATTGGGACAGGGCTACGAGCAGTACTTC
CASSQELGQGYEQYF
>TRBJ1-4|-|TRBV5-6|-
TGTGCCAGCAGCTTGTCGGGAGCCTCAACTAATGAAAAACTGTTTTTT
CASSLSGASTNEKLFF
>TRBJ2-7|TRBD1|TRBV7-2|-
TGTGCCAGCAGCTTAGACAGGGGGCGGAACGAGCAGTACTTC
CASSLDRGRNEQYF
>TRBJ1-2|-|TRBV5-8|-
TGTGCCAGCAGCTTGCCTGGCGGGGGCCATGGCTACACCTTC
CASSLPGGGHGYTF
>TRBJ1-3|-|TRBV6-5|-
TGTGCCAGCAGTTACTCCAGGTCGAGCTCTGGAAACACCATATATTTT
CASSYSRSSSGNTIYF
>TRBJ2-2|TRBD2|TRBV19|-
TGTGCCAGTAGTCTCCTTGGGACTAGGGGGACCGGGGAGCTGTTTTTT
CASSLLGTRGTGELFF
>TRBJ2-7|TRBD1|TRBV7-2|-
TGTGCCAGCAGCTTCGACAGGGGGAGCTCCTACGAGCAGTACTTC
CASSFDRGSSYEQYF
>TRBJ1-1|-|TRBV6-1|few
TGTGCCAGCAGGAGCAAGCTTAACACTGAAGCTTTCTTT
CASRSKLNTEAFF
>TRBJ2-2|-|TRBV4-3|-
TGCGCCAGCAGCCAAGACCTAGCGATCGCCGGGGAGCTGTTTTTT
CASSQDLAIAGELFF
>TRBJ1-3|TRBD1|TRBV6-6|-
TGTGCCAGCAGTCCGATTACAGGGGCACGAGGAAACACCATATATTTT
CASSPITGARGNTIYF
>TRBJ2-7|-|TRBV19|-
TGTGCCAGTAGTATAGCAGGGGCTCCGAGTGAGCAGTACTTC
CASSIAGAPSEQYF
>TRBJ1-1|-|TRBV19|-
TGTGCCAGTAGTATTAACCAGGGGAACACTGAAGCTTTCTTT
CASSINQGNTEAFF
>TRBJ1-4|TRBD1|TRBV12-5|-
TGTGCTTCTGCACAGGGGACGGAGGAAAAACTGTTTTTT
CASAQGTEEKLFF
>TRBJ2-3|-|TRBV6-4|-
TGTGCCAGCAGCCGCGACTATGGAACAGATACGCAGTATTTT
CASSRDYGTDTQYF
>TRBJ1-1|TRBD1|TRBV4-1|-
TGCGCCAGCAGCCAATACACAGGGGGCAACACTGAAGCTTTCTTT
CASSQYTGGNTEAFF
>TRBJ1-6|-|TRBV7-2|-
TGTGCCAGCAGCTTAGCGGCACAAAATTCACCCCTCCACTTT
CASSLAAQNSPLHF
>TRBJ2-7|-|TRBV6-1|-
TGTGCCAGCAGTGATTCCCCAACCTACGAGCAGTACTTC
CASSDSPTYEQYF